This T cell receptor (beta chain) was captured in a study of T cell repertoires and leukemia-associated antigens. TCRdb reprocessed the 5' RACE reads via MiXCR and lists one record per CDR3 protein. This sample has approximately 12,000 distinct CDR3 sequences; over 40% occur once, and the top ten carry 25% to 35%. In its sample, this clonotype ranks as medium-sized. The antigen is unknown. Study-level results: No direct test of specificity or function was done for expanded clones.

The sequence was obtained from a female donor in good health. The sample taken for sequencing was CD3+ T cells sorted from blood and cultured.

The CDR3 sequence is CASSLGSNEQFF. The CDR3 DNA follows: TGTGCCAGCAGTTTAGGGTCCAATGAGCAGTTCTTC. The V and J genes are TRBV12-3 or TRBV12-4 and TRBJ2-1, with D unresolved. V lost 1 base, J lost 6 bases, and 4 bases lay in between. The CDR3 spans 12 residues.